In this sample, the clone carrying this TCR beta chain turned up a few times. Germline V gives CDR1 MDHEN, CDR2 SYDVKM. Between the trimmed V and J ends, which lost 5 bases and 6 bases, there was a span of 8 bases. The CDR3 sequence is 11 residues long. This entry is derived from a study of blood T cell repertoires in COVID-19. The overall study: The analysed material was cDNA or gDNA that came from T cells, B-cell-depleted T cells, or PBMCs.

Sequencing was performed with immunoSEQ multiplex PCR; in TCRdb, only in-frame clones are kept and a portion is missing. The sample contains about 210,000 clones, about 83% of which appear only once. The sequence came from a man aged 55-75 years who had recovered from COVID-19. The sample was peripheral blood. This chain links TRBV28 with TRBJ2-7; a possible D gene is TRBD1 (6 bases). The CDR3 nucleotides read TGTGCCAGCAGTGTACAGGGCGAGCAGTACTTC. Amino acids: CASSVQGEQYF.